A selection of T cell receptor beta chains follows, all from one sample in a study of cytomegalovirus exposure and HLA in healthy donors. Sequencing used immunoSEQ multiplex PCR; TCRdb keeps in-frame clones, though not all of them. The data hold 200,000 to 250,000 clones, with 79% observed a single time. The sample was PBMCs. All receptors derive from a man between 45 and 60 years old in good health and CMV-seronegative. The CDR3 runs from the conserved cysteine through the conserved F or W. Fields, in order: D gene, J gene, V gene, clone size, CDR3 DNA, CDR3 protein. D genes are given only for firm matches. Clone size is stated in some rows and not others, as once, few, many or a class when expanded.

NA TRBJ2-5 TRBV27 NA TGTGCCAGCAGTCAGCAGGGGCTTAACCAAGAGACCCAGTACTTC CASSQQGLNQETQYF
NA TRBJ1-4 TRBV18 few TGTGCCAGCTCACCACCGAGGACTGCAACTAATGAAAAACTGTTTTTT CASSPPRTATNEKLFF
TRBD2 TRBJ2-1 TRBV9 NA TGTGCCAGCAGCGCCGAACTAGCGGGAGTGGGCAATGAGCAGTTCTTC CASSAELAGVGNEQFF
NA TRBJ2-1 TRBV7-9 NA TGTGCCAGCAGCCCACCCTACAGGGTTCGACCCTACAATGAGCAGTTCTTC CASSPPYRVRPYNEQFF
TRBD2 TRBJ2-5 TRBV4-2 few TGTGCCAGCAGCCAAGGAGAGATTAGCGGGGGACAAGAGACCCAGTACTTC CASSQGEISGGQETQYF
TRBD1 TRBJ2-5 TRBV7-6 NA TGTGCCAGCAGCCCACAGGGGCCGCCGCTCCAAGAGACCCAGTACTTC CASSPQGPPLQETQYF
NA TRBJ1-2 TRBV27 NA TGTGCCAGCAGTACCGGGTTCGGCTATGGCTACACCTTC CASSTGFGYGYTF
NA TRBJ2-2 TRBV4-2 NA TGTGCCAGCAGCCCCGGCCGGAGGTCTCTTACCGGGGAGCTGTTTTTT CASSPGRRSLTGELFF
NA TRBJ1-2 TRBV2 NA TGTGCCAGCACTGGGGCGGGGAGGGGGGCGAACTATGGCTACACCTTC CASTGAGRGANYGYTF
NA TRBJ1-1 TRBV19 NA TGTGCCAGTACCTCATCCGGGAACACTGAAGCTTTCTTT CASTSSGNTEAFF
NA TRBJ1-4 TRBV2 NA TGTGCCAGCGCTGGGTGGAGAGTCGAAAAACTGTTTTTT CASAGWRVEKLFF
TRBD1 TRBJ2-7 TRBV13 NA TGTGCCAGCAGCCAGACAGGGGGCGCGTCCTACGAGCAGTACTTC CASSQTGGASYEQYF
TRBD1 TRBJ2-1 TRBV18 once TGTGCCAGCTCAATGGACAGGGGAAGCTCCTACAATGAGCAGTTCTTC CASSMDRGSSYNEQFF
NA TRBJ2-1 TRBV6-5 NA TGTGCCAGCAGACCCGAGTCGCGGAGATTCAATGAGCAGTTCTTC CASRPESRRFNEQFF
NA TRBJ2-1 TRBV6-5 NA TGTGCCACTTGGAGGGGCTATGAGCAGTTCTTC CATWRGYEQFF
NA TRBJ1-2 TRBV27 NA TGTGCCAGCAGCCCACAGGAACCCTATGGCTACACCTTC CASSPQEPYGYTF
NA TRBJ2-7 TRBV18 NA TGTGCCAGCTCACCCTCGGAGGGCTACGAGCAGTACTTC CASSPSEGYEQYF
TRBD1 TRBJ1-6 TRBV6-4 NA TGTGCCAGCAGTGAAGGGACAGAAAATTCACCCCTCCACTTT CASSEGTENSPLHF
TRBD2 TRBJ2-3 TRBV19 NA TGTGCCAGTAGTACCCTAGCGGGAGTGGTAGATACGCAGTATTTT CASSTLAGVVDTQYF
TRBD2 TRBJ2-7 TRBV5-6 NA TGTGCCAGCAGCTGGTGGCGGGAGGACTCCTACGAGCAGTACTTC CASSWWREDSYEQYF
NA TRBJ1-5 TRBV23-1 NA TGCGCCAGCAGTCAATCGGAACCGGGAGCCCAGCCCCAGCATTTT CASSQSEPGAQPQHF
TRBD1 TRBJ2-7 TRBV28 NA TGTGCCAGCAGTAGGGACAGGGGATTGTACGAGCAGTACTTC CASSRDRGLYEQYF
TRBD1 TRBJ1-2 TRBV28 NA TGTGCCAGCAGCTCGCCCTCCGGGACAGGGTTCTATGGCTACACCTTC CASSSPSGTGFYGYTF
NA TRBJ1-5 TRBV11-2 NA TGTGCCAGCAGCTTAGAGGGGTTTTGGGTCAGGGAGGGTTACAATCAGCCCCAGCATTTT CASSLEGFWVREGYNQPQHF
TRBD2 TRBJ2-7 TRBV6-5 NA TGTGCCAGCAGGGGTGGCGGGAGTCGCCGGGCCGAGCAGTACTTC CASRGGGSRRAEQYF
NA TRBJ1-2 TRBV7-2 NA TGTGCCAGCAGCTTCGGTCTTAGCTATGGCTACACCTTC CASSFGLSYGYTF
TRBD1 TRBJ1-6 TRBV5-1 NA TGCGCCAGCAGCATCGGGACAGGGGGGAATTCACCCCTCCACTTT CASSIGTGGNSPLHF
TRBD2 TRBJ2-1 TRBV19 few TGTGCCAGTAGTCTCGGGACTAGTTATTCGGGTGAGCAGTTCTTC CASSLGTSYSGEQFF
NA TRBJ2-7 TRBV18 NA TGTGCCAGCTCACCACGGAGAGCAGGGGTCTACGAGCAGTACTTC CASSPRRAGVYEQYF
TRBD1 TRBJ2-7 TRBV28 NA TGTGCCAGCAGTTTATCCGGACAGGGGGTCTACGAGCAGTACTTC CASSLSGQGVYEQYF
NA TRBJ2-1 TRBV7-8 few TGTGCCAGCAGCCGAGGGGGCTCCTACAATGAGCAGTTCTTC CASSRGGSYNEQFF
TRBD2 TRBJ2-7 TRBV29-1 NA TGCAGCGTTGTCATAGCGGGAGGCTACGAGCAGTACTTC CSVVIAGGYEQYF
NA TRBJ2-7 TRBV5-1 NA TGCGCCAGCAGCTCCGTTAGCGGCCGTACCGGCGAGCAGTACTTC CASSSVSGRTGEQYF
TRBD2 TRBJ2-5 TRBV7-9 few TGTGCCAGCAGCTTAAGAGTAGCGGGAGGGCCGGTAGGCGAGACCCAGTACTTC CASSLRVAGGPVGETQYF
TRBD1 TRBJ2-7 TRBV6-1 once TGTGCCAGCAGTCGACAGGGCTACGAGCAGTACTTC CASSRQGYEQYF
NA TRBJ2-1 TRBV5-1 NA TGCGCCAGCAGCTCAAGGCCCTTGACTAGGGCTGAGTACAATGAGCAGTTCTTC CASSSRPLTRAEYNEQFF
NA TRBJ2-5 TRBV7-9 NA TGTGCCAGCAGCCCCAAGATCGGGGGAGAGACCCAGTACTTC CASSPKIGGETQYF
TRBD1 TRBJ1-1 TRBV7-8 NA TGTGCCAGCAGCTTGGACAGGGGAAGTGGAGCTTTCTTT CASSLDRGSGAFF
TRBD2 TRBJ2-3 TRBV9 NA TGTGCCAGCAGCGCTAGCGGGAGGTCGTTAGATACGCAGTATTTT CASSASGRSLDTQYF
NA TRBJ2-7 TRBV5-6 NA TGTGCCAGCAGCTTACGGGTCACCTACGAGCAGTACTTC CASSLRVTYEQYF
TRBD1 TRBJ1-2 TRBV19 NA TGTGCCAGTAGTGGACAGGCCTTCTATGGCTACACCTTC CASSGQAFYGYTF
NA TRBJ2-7 TRBV28 NA TGTGCCAGCATGCTAGGCGGGGGCCAAAAATACGAGCAGTACTTC CASMLGGGQKYEQYF
TRBD1 TRBJ2-7 TRBV2 once TGTGCCAGCAGAACAGGACAGGGTCGCGAGCAGTACTTC CASRTGQGREQYF
NA TRBJ1-1 TRBV7-9 NA TGTGCCAGCAGCAAACAGCAGGACACTGAAGCTTTCTTT CASSKQQDTEAFF
NA TRBJ2-3 TRBV7-7 NA TGTGCCAGCAGCCACGGGGACTCCTATACGCAGTATTTT CASSHGDSYTQYF
NA TRBJ2-2 TRBV5-1 NA TGCGCCAGCAGCTTCTTCGGCAGGGTCGTGAACACCGGGGAGCTGTTTTTT CASSFFGRVVNTGELFF
TRBD1 TRBJ2-1 TRBV11-2 few TGTGCCAGCAGCTTAGATTGGACAGGGCCCAATGAGCAGTTCTTC CASSLDWTGPNEQFF
NA TRBJ2-7 TRBV7-5 once TGTGTCAGAAGCTTAGTAGAAAAGTGTAATCTTCACGAGCAGTACTTC CVRSLVEKCNLHEQYF
TRBD2 TRBJ2-7 TRBV28 NA TGTGCCAGCAGCCGCCCCGGGACTAGCGCTTACGAGCAGTACTTC CASSRPGTSAYEQYF
NA TRBJ1-5 TRBV28 NA TGTGCCAGCAGCCCAAGATCAGGGGTTAGGCAGCCCCAGCATTTT CASSPRSGVRQPQHF
TRBD1 TRBJ2-2 TRBV6-5 once TGTGCCAGCAGCCCGGACAGGGGGAACACCGGGGAGCTGTTTTTT CASSPDRGNTGELFF
TRBD2 TRBJ2-1 TRBV19 few TGTGCCAGTACGGGAGGGCCCGGTAGCGGGCCCTTAAACAATGAGCAGTTCTTC CASTGGPGSGPLNNEQFF
TRBD1 TRBJ2-7 TRBV9 NA TGTGCCAGCAGCCCAGGACAGGGGAGGTCCTACGAGCAGTACTTC CASSPGQGRSYEQYF
TRBD2 TRBJ2-1 TRBV5-4 few TGTGCCAGCAGCCCCTTAGCGGGCAACAATGAGCAGTTCTTC CASSPLAGNNEQFF
TRBD1 TRBJ2-3 TRBV28 NA TGTGCCAGCAGTTTCGGCAGGGGGTTCAAGGCGGCAGATACGCAGTATTTT CASSFGRGFKAADTQYF
NA TRBJ2-1 TRBV6-5 NA TGTGCCAGCAGTTACTCTGCAGGGGGGCCTTACAATGAGCAGTTCTTC CASSYSAGGPYNEQFF
TRBD1 TRBJ1-3 TRBV15 NA TGTGCCACCAGCAGAGACGGACAGGACTCTGGAAACACCATATATTTT CATSRDGQDSGNTIYF
NA TRBJ1-1 TRBV19 NA TGTGCCAGTAGTAAACGAACGGGACAAAACACTGAAGCTTTCTTT CASSKRTGQNTEAFF
NA TRBJ1-5 TRBV12-2 NA TGTGCAAGTCGCTTCGGAAACAGGGGATGGAGCAATCAGCCCCAGCATTTT CASRFGNRGWSNQPQHF
TRBD2 TRBJ2-7 TRBV27 NA TGTGCCAGCAATTCTTTGCCGGGGAGGGCCAAAGACTACGAGCAGTACTTC CASNSLPGRAKDYEQYF